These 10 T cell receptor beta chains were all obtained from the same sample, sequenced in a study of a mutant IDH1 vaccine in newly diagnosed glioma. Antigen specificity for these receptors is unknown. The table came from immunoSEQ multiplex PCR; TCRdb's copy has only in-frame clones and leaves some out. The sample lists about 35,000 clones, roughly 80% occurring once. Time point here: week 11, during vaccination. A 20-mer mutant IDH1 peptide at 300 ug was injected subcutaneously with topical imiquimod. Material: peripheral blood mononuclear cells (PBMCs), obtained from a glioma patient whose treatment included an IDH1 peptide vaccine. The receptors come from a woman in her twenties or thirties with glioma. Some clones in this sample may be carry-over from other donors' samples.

CDR3 sequence: CAWSVQTQETQYF. CDR3 DNA sequence: TGTGCCTGGAGTGTCCAGACCCAAGAGACCCAGTACTTC. The V call is TRBV30, the J call TRBJ2-5; D ambiguous. With 0 bases removed from V and 1 base from J, the gap between germline ends came to 6 bases. Germline CDR1 GTSNPN, CDR2 SVGIG (reference sequence). The CDR3 spans 13 residues. The variable domain in full, completed from reference TRBV30 and TRBJ2-5, reads SQTIHQWPATLVQPVGSPLSLECTVEGTSNPNLYWYRQAAGRGLQLLFYSVGIGQISSEVPQNLSASRPQDRQFILSSKKLLLSDSGFYLCAWSVQTQETQYFGPGTRLLVL.

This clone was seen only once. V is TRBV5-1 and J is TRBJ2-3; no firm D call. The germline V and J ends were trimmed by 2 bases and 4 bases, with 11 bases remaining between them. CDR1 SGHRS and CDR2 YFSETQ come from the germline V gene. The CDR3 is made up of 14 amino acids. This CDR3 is CASSFASLADTQYF. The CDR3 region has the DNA TGCGCCAGCAGCTTTGCTAGTTTGGCAGATACGCAGTATTTT.

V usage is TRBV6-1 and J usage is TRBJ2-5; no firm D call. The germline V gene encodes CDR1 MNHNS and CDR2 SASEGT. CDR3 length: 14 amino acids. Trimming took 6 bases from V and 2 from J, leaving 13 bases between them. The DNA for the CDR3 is TGTGCCAGCAGCCCCTTGGGATCGCAAGAGACCCAGTACTTC. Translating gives CASSPLGSQETQYF.

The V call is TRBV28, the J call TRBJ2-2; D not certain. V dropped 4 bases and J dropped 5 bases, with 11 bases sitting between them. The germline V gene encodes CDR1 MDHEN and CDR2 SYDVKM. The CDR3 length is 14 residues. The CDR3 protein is CASSSTLWTGELFF. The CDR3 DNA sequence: TGTGCCAGCAGTTCGACCCTGTGGACCGGGGAGCTGTTTTTT.

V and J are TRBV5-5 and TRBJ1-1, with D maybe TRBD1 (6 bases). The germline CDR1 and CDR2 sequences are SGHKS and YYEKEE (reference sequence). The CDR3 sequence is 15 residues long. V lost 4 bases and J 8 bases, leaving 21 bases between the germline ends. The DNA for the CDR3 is TGTGCCAGCAGCCTTCGACAGGCCCGCGGGGAGGAAGCTTTCTTT. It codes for CASSLRQARGEEAFF.

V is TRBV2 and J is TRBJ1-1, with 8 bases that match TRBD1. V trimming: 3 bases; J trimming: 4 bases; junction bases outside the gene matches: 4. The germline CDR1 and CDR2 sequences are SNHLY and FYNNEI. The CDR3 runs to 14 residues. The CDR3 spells CASSDLQGATEAFF. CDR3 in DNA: TGTGCCAGCAGTGATTTGCAGGGGGCCACTGAAGCTTTCTTT. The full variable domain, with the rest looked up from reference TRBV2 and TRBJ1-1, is EPEVTQTPSHQVTQMGQEVILRCVPISNHLYFYWYRQILGQKVEFLVSFYNNEISEKSEIFDDQFSVERPDGSNFTLKIRSTKLEDSAMYFCASSDLQGATEAFFGQGTRLTVV.

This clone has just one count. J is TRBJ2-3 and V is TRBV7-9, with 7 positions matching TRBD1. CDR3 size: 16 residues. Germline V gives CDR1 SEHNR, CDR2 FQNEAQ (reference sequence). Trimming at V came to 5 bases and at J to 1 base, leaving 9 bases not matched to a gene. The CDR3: CASSRATGTGTDTQYF. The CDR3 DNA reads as TGTGCCAGCAGCCGTGCGACAGGGACGGGCACAGATACGCAGTATTTT.

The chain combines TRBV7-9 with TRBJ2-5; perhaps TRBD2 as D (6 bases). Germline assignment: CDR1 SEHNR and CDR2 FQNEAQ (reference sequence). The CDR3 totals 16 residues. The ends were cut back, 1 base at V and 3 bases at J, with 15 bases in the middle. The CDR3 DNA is TGTGCCAGCAGCTTAGGAAGGGGCGGGAAGGAAGAGACCCAGTACTTC. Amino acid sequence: CASSLGRGGKEETQYF.

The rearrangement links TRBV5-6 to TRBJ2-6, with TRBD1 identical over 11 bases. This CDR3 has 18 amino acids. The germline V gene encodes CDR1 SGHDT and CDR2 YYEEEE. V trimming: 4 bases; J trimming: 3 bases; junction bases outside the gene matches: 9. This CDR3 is CASSPTGQGADGANVLTF. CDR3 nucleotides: TGTGCCAGCAGCCCTACAGGACAGGGGGCGGATGGGGCCAACGTCCTGACTTTC.

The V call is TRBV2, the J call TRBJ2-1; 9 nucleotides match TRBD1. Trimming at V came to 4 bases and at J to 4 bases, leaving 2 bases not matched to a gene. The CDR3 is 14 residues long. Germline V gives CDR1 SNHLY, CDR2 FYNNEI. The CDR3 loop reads CASSADRGYNEQFF. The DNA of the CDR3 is TGTGCCAGCAGTGCGGACAGGGGATACAATGAGCAGTTCTTC.